The sequence of this T cell receptor (beta chain) was determined in a study of blood T cell repertoires in COVID-19. About the study: Sites across the United States, Italy and Spain contributed samples from acute and convalescent COVID-19. T cells, B-cell-depleted T cells, or PBMCs supplied cDNA or gDNA.

In the original analysis: It was from reference gene primer amplification that nucleated cell counts were estimated. This table comes from immunoSEQ multiplex PCR, and its TCRdb copy is limited to in-frame clones, with some not included. The V and J calls and clone size come from that table; D and trimming were worked out from the DNA. Among about 23,000 clones, approximately 85% were seen once, and the ten largest hold around 20%. Germline-derived CDR1 and CDR2 are LGHDT and YNNKEL (reference sequence). With V trimmed by 5 bases and J by 10 bases, 14 bases remained unmatched. This CDR3 has 16 residues.

What was sequenced was peripheral blood. The chain combines TRBV3-1 (or the pseudogene TRBV3-2) with TRBJ2-2; 9 positions match TRBD1. This clonotype originated in a man between 65 and 85 years old in a cohort sampled during active COVID-19. In DNA form, the CDR3 reads TGTGCCAGCAGCAAGAGCTACGGGACAGGGTCGTCGGAGCTGTTTTTT. Encoded protein: CASSKSYGTGSSELFF.